What follows describes a single TCR beta chain. Its specific antigen is unknown. No clone much larger than this one lies a single base away; base qualities are absent. The source of the sample is a study of blood T cell repertoires in COVID-19 (dated by TCRdb to 2020 to 2022). Study-wide context: Samples covering the acute and convalescent phases of COVID-19 were provided by collaborators in the United States, Italy and Spain. The prospective study material was composed of cDNA or gDNA derived from T cells, B-cell-depleted T cells, or PBMCs. The repertoires were released in a freely available public database meant as a resource for research on the immune response to SARS-CoV-2. Samples came from the ongoing ImmuneRACE study (first 160 participants) plus 1,254 subjects from 6 global collaborators. Where HLA class I and class II types were available, the types were taken from metadata supplied by the sample provider, not from assay-based typing. A de-identified subject ID, COVID-19 status, age in years and sex were almost always included in the sample metadata. Subjects who had been exposed to COVID-19, were actively infected with it, or had recovered from it provided the deeply sampled blood TCRbeta repertoires that made up the dataset. The study at large found these results: The quantity of clinical and demographic metadata differed by source and by participant and was supplied without curation.

The immunoSEQ Assay, a bias-controlled multiplex PCR, was used to amplify TCRbeta CDR3 regions from genomic DNA. Per the source publication's procedure: The number of nucleated cells in each sample was estimated from the amplification of reference gene primers within the assay. To quantify the absolute abundance of each unique TCRbeta CDR3 rearrangement, sequence reads were collapsed and filtered. For each sample, productive Simpson clonality was calculated as the square root of Simpson's diversity index across productive rearrangements. The table comes from immuneACCESS by way of TCRdb, which keeps in-frame sequences with V and J called. Part of the clones is missing from these tables; in studies checked, under half for an unresolved V gene and the rest for unknown reasons. From that table come the V and J calls and clone size; the DNA was used to work out D and trimming. Here the sample has fewer than 250,000 clones; roughly 90% occur a single time. In total, the top ten clones hold 2% to 2.5% of the sample.

The collaborating institutions used their own protocols to collect whole blood in K2EDTA tubes. Collaborator samples were shipped for TCRbeta analysis as frozen whole blood, isolated PBMCs, or DNA extracted from either sample type. The source material was peripheral blood. This TCR was sampled from a woman between 50 and 59 years old with acute or convalescent COVID-19.

The CDR3 in this case is CASSQDAGMNTEAFF. The bases are TGCGCCAGCAGCCAAGATGCGGGCATGAACACTGAAGCTTTCTTT. The sequence links TRBV4-3 to TRBJ1-1; the D gene remains uncertain. The CDR3 goes from the cysteine to the phenylalanine over 15 residues. The only DNA kept is the CDR3, 45 bases in frame from the first base. From the germline V gene, CDR1 is LGHNA and CDR2 is YSLEER. V lost 0 bases and J lost 0 bases; the stretch between them is 8 bases long.